The 29 T cell receptor beta chains in this list originate from one sample, sequenced in a study of CD8+CD57+ T cells in acquired aplastic anemia. For CDR3 and TCR beta VDJ profiling, genomic DNA was the template used. TCRdb ran MiXCR on the reads and lists one entry per CDR3 protein. This table has 150,000 to 200,000 distinct CDR3 sequences, roughly 48% appearing once. Patients chosen for sequencing had CD8+CD57+ cells that had expanded, as shown by flow cytometry. The sample taken for sequencing was sorted CD4+, CD8+, or CD8+CD57+ T cells (not recorded which) from PBMCs. The receptors here all came from a human donor with aplastic anemia.

This clonotype was observed many times. The chain employs TRBV2 and TRBJ2-7; 7 bases align to TRBD1. The CDR3 covers 15 residues. Germline V gene lookup returns CDR1 SNHLY and CDR2 FYNNEI. Trimming removed 4 bases from V and 6 bases from J; junction bases left unmatched: 12. Written as DNA, the CDR3 is TGTGCCAGCAGTGGTGGTTTTTTAGGGGGCGGCGAGCAGTACTTC. Its translation is CASSGGFLGGGEQYF.

In its sample, this clonotype was seen many times. The chain is built from TRBV29-1 and TRBJ2-7; 7 bases are shared with TRBD1. Germline CDR1 reads SQVTM; CDR2 reads ANQGSEA. This CDR3 spans 13 amino acids. V lost 3 bases to trimming and J lost 6 bases; unmatched junction nucleotides: 8. CDR3 loop: CSVDTGALREQYF. CDR3 DNA sequence: TGCAGCGTTGATACAGGGGCCCTGCGCGAGCAGTACTTC.

The sample holds one count of this clonotype. The gene calls are TRBV7-8 and TRBJ2-7; D may be TRBD1 (6 bases). CDR1 is SGHVS and CDR2 is FQNEAQ in the germline V gene. This CDR3 has 13 residues. V was trimmed by 6 bases and J by 4 bases, leaving 13 bases between them. The DNA for the CDR3 is TGTGCCAGCAGTGTGGGGGCGGGTTACGAGCAGTACTTC. Translated: CASSVGAGYEQYF.

This sequence joins TRBV7-9 and TRBJ2-7; a weak D match, TRBD2 (6 bases). Trimming shortened V by 11 bases and J by 0 bases, and 11 bases separated the two germline ends. Germline CDR1 and CDR2: SEHNR and FQNEAQ (reference sequence). The CDR3 length is 12 residues. CDR3 coding DNA: TGTGCCGGAGGGGTGGACTCCTACGAGCAGTACTTC. As protein: CAGGVDSYEQYF.

This clonotype is labeled medium-sized. The J gene is TRBJ2-7, the V gene TRBV15, with a weak D call TRBD1 (5 bases). Germline-derived CDR1 and CDR2 are LNHNV and YYDKDF (reference sequence). The CDR3 loop spans 17 amino acids. The V and J ends lost 0 bases and 2 bases respectively, with 17 bases between them. The CDR3: CATSRDHSAGLTYEQYF. The CDR3, as DNA: TGTGCCACCAGCAGAGATCACTCCGCAGGGCTGACCTACGAGCAGTACTTC.

As for this clonotype: The germline gene is not matched at one end of the junction; a read error may be the cause. CDR3 DNA sequence: TGCGCCAGCAGAACAGAGTACAATGAGCAGTTCTTC. Protein: CASRTEYNEQFF. V gene TRBV25-1 combines with J gene TRBJ2-1; D not resolved. Per germline, CDR1 MGHDK and CDR2 SYGVNS. The CDR3 has 12 residues.

The V gene is TRBV29-1, the J gene TRBJ2-1; TRBD1 matches 9 bases. The V segment lost 4 bases and the J segment 9 bases; nucleotides outside the gene matches: 16. Germline assignment: CDR1 SQVTM and CDR2 ANQGSEA. The CDR3 loop spans 16 amino acids. The CDR3 DNA is TGCAGCGTTGTAATGGCTACAGGGGGCGGTCTGAGTGAGCAGTTCTTC. Its translation is CSVVMATGGGLSEQFF.

This chain uses TRBV15 with TRBJ1-5; 7 positions agree with TRBD1. V lost 3 bases, J lost 8 bases, and 10 bases stayed unmatched. This CDR3 comprises 15 residues. Germline CDR1 LNHNV, CDR2 YYDKDF (reference sequence). The CDR3 DNA is TGTGCCACCAGCAGCGAACAGGGGAATTTGGAGCCCCAGCATTTT. Protein sequence: CATSSEQGNLEPQHF. Together with reference TRBV15 and TRBJ1-5, the CDR3 gives the full variable domain: DAMVIQNPRYQVTQFGKPVTLSCSQTLNHNVMYWYQQKSSQAPKLLFHYYDKDFNNEADTPDNFQSRRPNTSFCFLDIRSPGLGDTAMYLCATSSEQGNLEPQHFGDGTRLSIL.

This clonotype has at least ten counts. J is TRBJ2-3 and V is TRBV11-3; 9 bases map to TRBD2. Losses at the gene ends were 5 bases for V and 2 bases for J; bases not matched to a gene: 8. The CDR3 has 16 amino acids. Per the germline V gene, CDR1 is SGHNT and CDR2 is YENEEA. CDR3 amino acids: CASSIEGGRDTDTQYF. In DNA, the CDR3 is TGTGCCAGCAGCATTGAGGGCGGGAGGGACACAGATACGCAGTATTTT.

The chain couples TRBV15 to TRBJ2-7; TRBD1 matches 8 bases. The CDR3 is 15 residues long. Germline V gene lookup returns CDR1 LNHNV and CDR2 YYDKDF (reference sequence). V lost 1 base to trimming and J lost 3 bases; unmatched junction nucleotides: 5. The CDR3 reads CATSRGGTGFYEQYF. The CDR3 DNA is TGTGCCACCAGCAGAGGTGGGACAGGCTTCTACGAGCAGTACTTC.

At least ten counts were recorded for this clonotype. V is TRBV19 and J is TRBJ2-1; D gene uncertain. CDR1 and CDR2 from the germline V gene are LNHDA and SQIVND (reference sequence). The V and J ends lost 1 base and 10 bases respectively, with 11 bases between them. The CDR3 is made up of 13 amino acids. In nucleotides, the CDR3 is TGTGCCAGTAGTATAGGCCCCCAGGACGAGCAGTTCTTC. Translated: CASSIGPQDEQFF.

The chain employs TRBV10-3 and TRBJ2-5; D is perhaps TRBD1 (6 bases). Germline lookup yields CDR1 ENHRY and CDR2 SYGVKD. V shed 3 bases and J shed 2 bases, with 7 bases lying between them. The CDR3 runs 13 residues. The CDR3 spells CAISDTGQETQYF. CDR3 sequence (DNA): TGTGCCATCAGTGATACAGGGCAAGAGACCCAGTACTTC.

The chain links TRBV2 to TRBJ2-7; D not certain. This CDR3 has 12 amino acids. The germline CDR1 and CDR2 sequences are SNHLY and FYNNEI. Trimming took 6 bases from V and 4 from J, leaving 10 bases between them. CDR3 sequence (DNA): TGTGCCAGCAGCCAAGCAAGGTACGAGCAGTACTTC. Its translation: CASSQARYEQYF.

In this sample, this clonotype turned up many times. The chain employs TRBV19 and TRBJ2-7; D call uncertain. This CDR3 has 14 residues. CDR1 and CDR2 (germline): LNHDA, SQIVND (reference sequence). V lost 4 bases, J lost 2 bases, and 12 bases lay in between. The CDR3 spells CASSTTSGAYEQYF. The CDR3 DNA follows: TGTGCCAGTAGTACGACGAGTGGGGCCTACGAGCAGTACTTC. The full variable domain, rest sourced from reference TRBV19 and TRBJ2-7, is DGGITQSPKYLFRKEGQNVTLSCEQNLNHDAMYWYRQDPGQGLRLIYYSQIVNDFQKGDIAEGYSVSREKKESFPLTVTSAQKNPTAFYLCASSTTSGAYEQYFGPGTRLTVT.

This sequence joins TRBV11-1 and TRBJ2-7, with 7 positions matching TRBD1. The CDR3 has 16 residues. Germline V lookup: CDR1 SGHAT, CDR2 FQDESV (reference sequence). The V and J ends lost 5 bases and 3 bases, in that order; junction bases with no gene match: 13. The CDR3 sequence: CASSSSTGLPFYEQYF. The CDR3 DNA sequence: TGTGCCAGCAGCAGCTCGACAGGGTTACCCTTCTACGAGCAGTACTTC.

A few counts support this clonotype. The chain is built from TRBV5-5 and TRBJ1-6, with no clear D. V was clipped by 4 bases and J by 8 bases, with 16 bases between them. Germline lookup yields CDR1 SGHKS and CDR2 YYEKEE (reference sequence). The length of the CDR3 is 15 residues. In DNA form, the CDR3 reads TGTGCCAGCAGCCCCACGTTGACGGTAGATTCACCCCTCCACTTT. It translates to CASSPTLTVDSPLHF.

This clonotype appeared many times. The chain joins TRBV7-2 to TRBJ2-1, with D tentatively TRBD2 (6 bases). Germline lookup yields CDR1 SGHTA and CDR2 FQGNSA. CDR3 size: 15 residues. Trimming took off 5 bases at V and 5 bases at J, with 16 bases between the two ends. CDR3: CASSRASAPNNEQFF. Here the CDR3 DNA reads TGTGCCAGCAGCCGGGCTAGCGCTCCTAACAATGAGCAGTTCTTC.

There are a few counts of this clonotype. The DNA of the CDR3 is TGCGCCAGCAGTGTCCGGGACAGGGGTCCCAGCTCCTACGAGCAGTACTTC. Its protein product is CASSVRDRGPSSYEQYF. The gene calls are TRBV10-1 and TRBJ2-7; TRBD1 matches 10 bases. CDR1 and CDR2 from the germline V gene are WNHNN and SYGVQD (reference sequence). The ends lost 4 bases at V and 0 bases at J; junction bases unmatched: 9. CDR3 length: 17 amino acids.

The CDR3 DNA follows: TGTGCCATCAGTGACCGGGACGGTGGCTACACCTTC. This translates into CAISDRDGGYTF. This chain links TRBV10-3 with TRBJ1-2; TRBD1 might be the D (5 bases). This CDR3 is 12 amino acids long. Germline V gene sequence: CDR1 ENHRY, CDR2 SYGVKD. V was cut by 3 bases and J by 7 bases, with 9 bases left in between.

CDR3 coding DNA: TGCAGTGCTAGAGATGGAGGGGCGTGGGGCTACACCTTC. As protein: CSARDGGAWGYTF. V is TRBV20-1 and J is TRBJ1-2; TRBD1 is a possible D gene (5 bases). The CDR3 sequence is 13 residues long. Germline CDR1 is DFQATT and CDR2 is SNEGSKA (reference sequence). Trimming removed 0 bases at V and 8 bases at J, with 13 bases between.

The chain carries TRBV12-3 or TRBV12-4 and TRBJ1-2; no firm D call. V was shortened by 5 bases and J by 7 bases, with 14 bases between the two germline ends. The CDR3 spans 13 residues. The DNA of the CDR3 is TGTGCCAGCAGTCCCGGAGTTTTCCTTGGCTACACCTTC. Its protein is CASSPGVFLGYTF.

The CDR3 loop reads CASSRGANYGYTF. As DNA, the CDR3 is TGTGCCAGTAGTAGGGGGGCTAACTATGGCTACACCTTC. The chain recombines TRBV19 with TRBJ1-2, with D tentatively TRBD1 (5 bases). Germline V lookup: CDR1 LNHDA, CDR2 SQIVND (reference sequence). The length of the CDR3 is 13 residues. The V and J ends lost 4 bases and 0 bases respectively, with 6 bases between them.

This clonotype has ten or more counts. The gene calls are TRBV15 and TRBJ2-1; 10 bases are a match to TRBD2. The germline V gene encodes CDR1 LNHNV and CDR2 YYDKDF (reference sequence). J was trimmed by 6 bases and V by 1 base; bases with no gene match: 6. The CDR3 extends over 16 amino acids. The CDR3 region has the DNA TGTGCCACCAGCAGAGGAGGTAGCGGGAGGAGCAATGAGCAGTTCTTC. Translated: CATSRGGSGRSNEQFF.

This rearrangement joins TRBV20-1 to TRBJ2-1, with 9 bases aligning to TRBD2. With 6 bases clipped from V and 3 bases from J, the junction kept 9 bases outside the gene matches. This CDR3 comprises 15 residues. Germline CDR1 is DFQATT and CDR2 is SNEGSKA (reference sequence). The CDR3 reads CSAQRVLAGYNEQFF. CDR3 DNA sequence: TGCAGTGCCCAGCGGGTACTAGCGGGCTACAATGAGCAGTTCTTC.

There are a few counts of this clonotype. This chain joins TRBV7-7 and TRBJ1-1; D ambiguous. The CDR3 spans 13 residues. Trimming cost V 3 bases and J 0 bases, with 5 bases left between them. Germline CDR1 and CDR2: SSHAT and FNYEAQ (reference sequence). This chain's CDR3 is CASSFSLNTEAFF. The DNA of the CDR3 is TGTGCCAGCAGCTTTTCACTGAACACTGAAGCTTTCTTT.

The genes are TRBV9 and TRBJ2-3, with 9 bases matching TRBD2. The trim removed 0 bases at V and 3 bases at J, leaving 14 bases unmatched. CDR3 size: 19 residues. The V gene's germline CDR1 is SGDLS and CDR2 YYNGEE. CDR3 amino acids: CASSVGGSGGGRGTDTQYF. Here the CDR3 DNA reads TGTGCCAGCAGCGTAGGCGGTTCGGGAGGCGGGAGGGGGACAGATACGCAGTATTTT.

This clonotype was counted at least ten times. V is TRBV15 and J is TRBJ2-7; D unresolved. The V and J ends lost 1 base and 3 bases respectively, with 7 bases between them. In germline, CDR1 is LNHNV, CDR2 YYDKDF (reference sequence). CDR3 length: 13 residues. The DNA for the CDR3 is TGTGCCACCAGCAGAGTCACGTACTACGAGCAGTACTTC. This codes for CATSRVTYYEQYF.

This clonotype was detected ten times or more. CDR3 residues: CASSSHEGGNEQFF. In DNA form, the CDR3 reads TGTGCCAGCAGTTCCCACGAGGGGGGAAATGAGCAGTTCTTC. The chain uses TRBV12-3 or TRBV12-4 and TRBJ2-1; D is possibly TRBD1 or TRBD2 (6 bases each). The CDR3 consists of 14 residues. Trimming took 4 bases from V and 7 from J, leaving 14 bases between them.

The rearrangement uses TRBV10-3 and TRBJ2-1; TRBD2 is a possible D gene (7 bases). Germline V gene data show CDR1 as ENHRY and CDR2 as SYGVKD. Trimming shortened V by 11 bases and J by 6 bases, and 20 bases separated the two germline ends. The CDR3 length is 14 residues. CDR3 nucleotides: TGTGCCTCCCTGGCGGGGGCCCGTGGCAATGAGCAGTTCTTC. Amino acids: CASLAGARGNEQFF.